One TCR beta chain is described in this entry. CDR3 length: 17 amino acids. The V gene end was trimmed by 3 bases and the J gene end by 2 bases; junction bases not matched to a gene: 8. Per the germline V gene, CDR1 is KGHSH and CDR2 is LQKENI. The data stem from a study of control samples from healthy donors and cancer patients. Data came from immunoSEQ multiplex PCR; TCRdb stores just in-frame clones and leaves some out. This table holds more than 85,000 clones, about nine tenths found once. The sequence came from a human donor in good health. The donor label of this sample is uncertain. V and J are TRBV18 and TRBJ2-3, with 10 bases lining up with TRBD2. Source material: blood. The CDR3 nucleotides are TGTGCCAGCTCACCGGGGCTAGCGGGGGTATACACAGATACGCAGTATTTT. This translates into CASSPGLAGVYTDTQYF.